This entry lists 22 T cell receptor beta chains sequenced from one sample in a study of neoadjuvant nivolumab and ipilimumab in lung cancer (dated by TCRdb to 2019 to 2021). The sample's time point label is to be understood as: at surgical resection after neoadjuvant nivolumab +/- ipilimumab. Library creation used the immunoSEQ multiplex PCR assay. What TCRdb holds here is the immuneACCESS table cut down to in-frame rearrangements. Part of the clones is not present; checked against another copy, under half of the missing clones reflect an unresolved V gene, and the others are unexplained. Within this sample are roughly 4,000 clones, with about 90% of them counted one time only. The biggest ten clones account for roughly 4.6% of the sample. Sequenced here: adjacent normal lung tissue, sampled after neoadjuvant nivolumab, alone or with ipilimumab, at or shortly before surgery. These receptors originate from an adult with non-small cell lung cancer.

The chain combines TRBV7-2 with TRBJ2-3; TRBD1 is a possible D gene (5 bases). Germline V gives CDR1 SGHTA, CDR2 FQGNSA. The V end was cut by 1 base, the J end by 0 bases, with 17 bases between. The CDR3 spans 18 residues. The CDR3 DNA is TGTGCCAGCAGCTTAGACAGGTTCGGCAGAGCGAGCACAGATACGCAGTATTTT. Amino acid sequence: CASSLDRFGRASTDTQYF. Full variable domain (missing parts from reference TRBV7-2 and TRBJ2-3): GAGVSQSPSNKVTEKGKDVELRCDPISGHTALYWYRQSLGQGLEFLIYFQGNSAPDKSGLPSDRFSAERTGGSVSTLTIQRTQQEDSAVYLCASSLDRFGRASTDTQYFGPGTRLTVL.

The rearrangement joins TRBV27 to TRBJ1-1; D is perhaps TRBD1 (5 bases). The CDR3 has 12 residues. The germline V and J ends were trimmed by 5 bases and 8 bases, with 12 bases remaining between them. CDR1 and CDR2 from the germline V gene are MNHEY and SMNVEV (reference sequence). DNA for the CDR3: TGTGCCAGCAGTGCGGGGGGTATAGAAGCTTTCTTT. It codes for CASSAGGIEAFF.

The V call is TRBV11-3, the J call TRBJ2-1; TRBD2 matches 8 bases. The CDR3 spans 13 residues. With V trimmed by 6 bases and J by 7 bases, 5 bases remained unmatched. The germline CDR1 and CDR2 sequences are SGHNT and YENEEA. Here the CDR3 reads CASSWTSFNEQFF. The CDR3 coding sequence is TGTGCCAGCAGTTGGACTAGCTTTAATGAGCAGTTCTTC. Variable domain in full (rest from reference TRBV11-3 and TRBJ2-1): EAGVVQSPRYKIIEKKQPVAFWCNPISGHNTLYWYLQNLGQGPELLIRYENEEAVDDSQLPKDRFSAERLKGVDSTLKIQPAELGDSAVYLCASSWTSFNEQFFGPGTRLTVL.

V usage is TRBV5-4 and J usage is TRBJ2-2; D possibly corresponds to TRBD2 (6 bases). Trimming removed 5 bases at V and 7 bases at J, with 12 bases between. CDR1 is SGHNT and CDR2 is YYREEE in the germline V gene (reference sequence). The CDR3 is 13 residues long. CDR3: CASRWTNNGELFF. The CDR3 nucleotides are TGTGCCAGCAGGTGGACTAATAACGGGGAGCTGTTTTTT.

V is TRBV7-8 and J is TRBJ2-7, with D unresolved. Trimming cost V 1 base and J 3 bases, with 13 bases left between them. This CDR3 has 15 amino acids. Germline V gene sequence: CDR1 SGHVS, CDR2 FQNEAQ. This CDR3 is CASSLEDRVFYEQYF. The CDR3 DNA reads as TGTGCCAGCAGCTTAGAAGATAGGGTGTTCTACGAGCAGTACTTC.

This clone was observed once. V is TRBV5-1 and J is TRBJ2-7; 9 positions match TRBD2. V lost 2 bases, J lost 2 bases, and 8 bases stayed unmatched. Germline V gene sequence: CDR1 SGHRS, CDR2 YFSETQ. The CDR3 extends over 16 amino acids. The chain's CDR3 is CASSLIGGGRAYEQYF. DNA of the CDR3: TGCGCCAGCAGCTTAATAGGAGGCGGGAGGGCCTACGAGCAGTACTTC.

The rearrangement uses TRBV6-1 and TRBJ2-7; TRBD2 is a possible D gene (5 bases). The CDR3 is made up of 13 amino acids. Germline loops: CDR1 MNHNS, CDR2 SASEGT. V lost 4 bases to trimming and J lost 5 bases, with 12 bases between them. The CDR3 DNA sequence: TGTGCCAGCAGTGGGGCGGGTCGGCACGAGCAGTACTTC. Translating gives CASSGAGRHEQYF.

The chain links TRBV18 to TRBJ2-7, with TRBD1 matching over 8 bases. The germline gives CDR1 KGHSH, CDR2 LQKENI. This CDR3 has 15 residues. With 4 bases clipped from V and 3 bases from J, the junction kept 8 bases outside the gene matches. The chain's CDR3 is CASSQDRGPFYEQYF. The CDR3 region has the DNA TGTGCCAGCTCACAAGACAGGGGTCCCTTCTACGAGCAGTACTTC.

In its sample, this clone was seen a few times. This chain uses TRBV18 with TRBJ2-2; D is unresolved. Per germline, CDR1 KGHSH and CDR2 LQKENI. Trimming left V 5 bases short and J 1 base short, with 11 bases between. This CDR3 spans 15 amino acids. In nucleotides, the CDR3 is TGTGCCAGCTCAAGGACCGAGCAGAACACCGGGGAGCTGTTTTTT. Translating gives CASSRTEQNTGELFF.

The chain links TRBV27 to TRBJ2-7; weak D call: TRBD1 (5 bases). Between the trimmed V and J ends, which lost 5 bases and 2 bases, there was a span of 16 bases. This CDR3 has 15 amino acids. Germline V gene sequence: CDR1 MNHEY, CDR2 SMNVEV (reference sequence). CDR3 region: CASSGAFGATYEQYF. CDR3 in DNA: TGTGCCAGCAGTGGCGCATTTGGGGCCACCTACGAGCAGTACTTC.

This clone was recorded once. The V and J genes are TRBV5-8 and TRBJ2-7, with TRBD2 as a possible D gene (6 bases). This CDR3 contains 17 residues. The V and J ends lost 1 base and 5 bases respectively, with 22 bases between them. Germline-derived CDR1 and CDR2 are SGHTS and YDEGEE. The chain's CDR3 is CASSLIGRGPTNHEQYF. The DNA of the CDR3 is TGTGCCAGCAGCTTGATAGGGCGGGGCCCGACAAACCACGAGCAGTACTTC. Looking up the rest from reference TRBV5-8 and TRBJ2-7 gives the full variable domain: EAGVTQSPTHLIKTRGQQATLRCSPISGHTSVYWYQQALGLGLQFLLWYDEGEERNRGNFPPRFSGRQFPNYSSELNVNALELEDSALYLCASSLIGRGPTNHEQYFGPGTRLTVT.

This clone turned up a few times. This rearrangement joins TRBV15 to TRBJ1-4; no clear D. V was shortened by 0 bases and J by 0 bases, with 17 bases between the two germline ends. The length of the CDR3 is 19 residues. Germline V lookup: CDR1 LNHNV, CDR2 YYDKDF (reference sequence). The CDR3 sequence: CATSRDSFLTGTTNEKLFF. The CDR3 DNA reads as TGTGCCACCAGCAGAGATTCGTTCCTCACGGGAACAACTAATGAAAAACTGTTTTTT.

The gene calls are TRBV2 and TRBJ2-2, with D perhaps matching TRBD1 (5 bases). Germline-derived CDR1 and CDR2 are SNHLY and FYNNEI. V shed 3 bases and J shed 3 bases, with 14 bases lying between them. This CDR3 comprises 16 residues. The CDR3 sequence is CASSDTETDHTGELFF. The CDR3 DNA is TGTGCCAGCAGTGACACCGAGACAGACCACACCGGGGAGCTGTTTTTT.

The rearrangement joins TRBV29-1 to TRBJ1-2, with D possibly matching TRBD1 (5 bases). The germline V gene encodes CDR1 SQVTM and CDR2 ANQGSEA. The CDR3 runs to 17 residues. V was pared by 3 bases and J by 0 bases, with 20 bases between. The CDR3 DNA reads TGCAGCGTTGAGGTGTGGGGCAGGACCGTTTCTAACTATGGCTACACCTTC. Translating it yields CSVEVWGRTVSNYGYTF.

The genes are TRBV7-9 and TRBJ1-2; D perhaps matches TRBD1 (5 bases). Germline CDR1 is SEHNR and CDR2 is FQNEAQ (reference sequence). The V and J ends lost 6 bases and 6 bases respectively, with 17 bases between them. The CDR3 loop spans 14 amino acids. CDR3 DNA: TGTGCCAGCAGTTTTCTCAGTGGGGCGGATGGCTACACCTTC. It specifies CASSFLSGADGYTF. Together with reference TRBV7-9 and TRBJ1-2, the CDR3 gives the full variable domain: DTGVSQNPRHKITKRGQNVTFRCDPISEHNRLYWYRQTLGQGPEFLTYFQNEAQLEKSRLLSDRFSAERPKGSFSTLEIQRTEQGDSAMYLCASSFLSGADGYTFGSGTRLTVV.

V is TRBV5-1 and J is TRBJ1-3; possible D gene TRBD1, 5 bases. Germline V gene sequence: CDR1 SGHRS, CDR2 YFSETQ. V lost 0 bases, J lost 0 bases, and 10 bases lay in between. This CDR3 comprises 16 residues. The CDR3 reads CASSLEAGASGNTIYF. CDR3 in DNA: TGCGCCAGCAGCTTGGAGGCCGGGGCCTCTGGAAACACCATATATTTT.

This chain joins TRBV5-1 and TRBJ2-1; 9 nucleotides line up with TRBD2. The CDR3 has 15 residues. The germline V gene has CDR1 SGHRS and CDR2 YFSETQ. The V segment lost 3 bases and the J segment 9 bases; nucleotides outside the gene matches: 10. The CDR3 bases are TGCGCCAGCAGCTCGTCTAGCGGGAAGGGGGGTGAGCAGTTCTTC. It is translated as CASSSSSGKGGEQFF.

The rearrangement links TRBV2 to TRBJ1-5; TRBD1 aligns across 8 bases. Germline V CDR1 and CDR2: SNHLY, FYNNEI. Trimming took 6 bases from V and 3 from J; bases not matched to a gene: 7. CDR3 size: 15 residues. The CDR3 is CASSPDRGYNQPQHF. Written as DNA, the CDR3 is TGTGCCAGCAGCCCCGACAGGGGATACAATCAGCCCCAGCATTTT.

The chain has TRBV27 and TRBJ1-5, with 10 bases matching TRBD1. Germline V gives CDR1 MNHEY, CDR2 SMNVEV (reference sequence). CDR3 length: 17 amino acids. V was pared by 5 bases and J by 1 base, with 8 bases of the junction left unmatched. In DNA, the CDR3 is TGTGCCAGCAGTCCAAACAAGGGACAGGGGAGCAATCAGCCCCAGCATTTT. This sequence encodes CASSPNKGQGSNQPQHF.

This chain connects TRBV29-1 to TRBJ1-2, with D possibly TRBD1 on 6 matching bases. Trimming shortened V by 7 bases and J by 7 bases, and 13 bases separated the two germline ends. Germline lookup yields CDR1 SQVTM and CDR2 ANQGSEA. The CDR3 spans 11 residues. The CDR3 DNA reads as TGCAGCGGACAGGAGAGTGGTGGCTACACCTTC. Translation gives CSGQESGGYTF.

The J gene is TRBJ2-1, the V gene TRBV11-2, with D uncertain. V gave up 0 bases and J gave up 9 bases, with 18 bases separating them. The CDR3 is 16 amino acids. Per germline, CDR1 SGHAT and CDR2 FQNNGV. CDR3 sequence (DNA): TGTGCCAGCAGCTTAGATCGGGTCAGGCCGGCCGGTGAGCAGTTCTTC. This sequence encodes CASSLDRVRPAGEQFF.

There are a few counts of this clone. The chain links TRBV27 to TRBJ1-2, with unresolved D. Germline V gene sequence: CDR1 MNHEY, CDR2 SMNVEV (reference sequence). V dropped 0 bases and J dropped 0 bases, with 8 bases sitting between them. The CDR3 is 15 residues long. CDR3 residues: CASSLSPTANYGYTF. CDR3 bases: TGTGCCAGCAGTTTATCGCCGACGGCTAACTATGGCTACACCTTC.